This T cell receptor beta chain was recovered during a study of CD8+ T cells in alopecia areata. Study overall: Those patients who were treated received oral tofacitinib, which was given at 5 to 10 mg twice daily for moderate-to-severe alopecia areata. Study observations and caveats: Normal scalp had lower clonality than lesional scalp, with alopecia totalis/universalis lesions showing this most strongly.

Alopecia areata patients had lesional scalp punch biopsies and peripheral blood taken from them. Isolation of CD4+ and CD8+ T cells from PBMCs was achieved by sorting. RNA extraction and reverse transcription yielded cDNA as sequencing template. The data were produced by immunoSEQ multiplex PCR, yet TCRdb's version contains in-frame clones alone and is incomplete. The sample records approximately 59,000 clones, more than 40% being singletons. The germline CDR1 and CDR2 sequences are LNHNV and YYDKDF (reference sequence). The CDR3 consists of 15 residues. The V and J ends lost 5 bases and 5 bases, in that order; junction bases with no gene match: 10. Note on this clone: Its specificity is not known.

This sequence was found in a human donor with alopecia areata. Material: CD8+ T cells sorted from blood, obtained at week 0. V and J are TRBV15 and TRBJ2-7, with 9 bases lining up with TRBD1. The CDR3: CATSGSGQGSNEQYF. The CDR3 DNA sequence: TGTGCCACCAGCGGGTCGGGACAGGGAAGCAACGAGCAGTACTTC.